This T cell receptor beta chain was retrieved from a study of cytomegalovirus exposure and HLA in healthy donors. Primers for the PCR totalled 60 Vbeta and 13 Jbeta. The assay was immunoSEQ multiplex PCR, and TCRdb's table has in-frame clones only and misses some. The sample lists around 170,000 clones; 77% were seen once. The CDR3 is 13 amino acids. CDR1 is SGHTA and CDR2 is FQGTGA in the germline V gene. V was shortened by 4 bases and J by 2 bases, with 7 bases between the two germline ends. The sample comprised PBMCs. The chain joins TRBV7-3 to TRBJ2-3; no clear D gene. This clonotype was sampled from a man aged 18 to 29 in good health and CMV-seronegative. In DNA form, the CDR3 reads TGTGCCAGCAGCTCCTATCCCACAGATACGCAGTATTTT. Translating gives CASSSYPTDTQYF.